Presented here are 5 T cell receptor beta chains from one specimen sequenced in a study of blood T cells in healthy people across ages. A sample-barcoded 5' primer and a J-beta primer mix were used in a second PCR of roughly 7 to 11 cycles. TCRdb called the 5' RACE reads again in MiXCR, with one record for every CDR3 protein. Altogether some 760,000 distinct CDR3 sequences are present, 20% to 25% being singletons, with the ten largest covering around 3.6%. The sample was also linked to a second study, of T cells of mothers and their children.

The sequencing input was blood. The receptors stem from a boy aged 5-17 years in good health.

This clonotype occurred a few times. With a much larger clone just one base away, this may be a read error. V is TRBV15 and J is TRBJ2-5; D gene ambiguous. Germline loops: CDR1 LNHNV, CDR2 YYDKDF (reference sequence). V lost 4 bases, J lost 7 bases, and 22 bases lay in between. CDR3 length: 16 residues. DNA of the CDR3: TGTGCCACCAGCACAACCCAACGCCCGGAAAGAGGGACCCAGTACTTC. It codes for CATSTTQRPERGTQYF.

V usage is TRBV5-6 and J usage is TRBJ1-2, with D possibly matching TRBD1 (5 bases). This CDR3 region has 13 residues. From germline, CDR1 is SGHDT and CDR2 YYEEEE. Trimming stripped 0 bases from V and 4 bases from J, with 7 bases between. The CDR3 DNA follows: TGTGCCAGCAGCTTGGAGGGGACCTATGGCTACACCTTC. It encodes CASSLEGTYGYTF.

In DNA form, the CDR3 reads TGTGCCAGCAGTTTCCTCGGACAGGGAGGGAATCAGCCCCAGCATTTT. It is translated as CASSFLGQGGNQPQHF. The V gene is TRBV28, the J gene TRBJ1-5; TRBD1 aligns across 8 bases. The CDR3 totals 16 residues. Germline V gene data show CDR1 as MDHEN and CDR2 as SYDVKM. V lost 3 bases and J lost 4; bases outside the gene matches: 8.

The V gene is TRBV6-5, the J gene TRBJ2-2; D gene uncertain. From germline, CDR1 is MNHEY and CDR2 SVGAGI. This CDR3 has 11 amino acids. Here the CDR3 reads CAKLYAGELFF. The CDR3 coding sequence is TGTGCTAAGCTTTACGCCGGGGAGCTGTTTTTT.

The chain combines TRBV6-5 with TRBJ2-4, with D perhaps TRBD1 (5 bases). The CDR3 is 15 residues long. Trimming shortened V by 6 bases and J by 0 bases, and 12 bases separated the two germline ends. Per germline, CDR1 MNHEY and CDR2 SVGAGI. CDR3: CASRPPDIAKNIQYF. The CDR3 bases are TGTGCCAGCAGACCACCGGACATAGCCAAAAACATTCAGTACTTC.